These T cell receptor beta chains were read from a single sample in a study of cytomegalovirus exposure and HLA in healthy donors. TCRdb's copy holds only in-frame clones and misses some; the assay was immunoSEQ multiplex PCR. The listing contains over 100,000 clones. Input material: PBMCs. The receptors stem from a woman aged 40 to 50 in good health and CMV-seropositive. The CDR3 runs from the conserved cysteine through the conserved F or W. D genes are given only for firm matches.

V gene	J gene	D gene	CDR3 DNA	CDR3 protein
TRBV29-1	TRBJ1-2	TRBD1	TGCAGCGCCGCAACCGGGACAGGGACCTATGGCTACACCTTC	CSAATGTGTYGYTF
TRBV27	TRBJ2-1	TRBD2	TGTGCCAGCAGTTTCGGGCGGGAGTTCGGGAATGAGCAGTTCTTC	CASSFGREFGNEQFF
TRBV7-2	TRBJ1-1	TRBD1	TGTGCCAGCAGCCAGGACAGGGTGTCCACTGAAGCTTTCTTT	CASSQDRVSTEAFF
TRBV27	TRBJ2-7	TRBD2	TGTGCCAGCAGACTAGCGGCCACCTACGAGCAGTACTTC	CASRLAATYEQYF
TRBV7-9	TRBJ2-3	TRBD2	TGTGCCACCTCCCTAGCGGGATTGGCAGATACGCAGTATTTT	CATSLAGLADTQYF
TRBV2	TRBJ1-5	NA	TGTGCCAGCAGTGAGGAGGCGGACCGGTATAGCAATCAGCCCCAGCATTTT	CASSEEADRYSNQPQHF
TRBV7-8	TRBJ2-2	TRBD1	TGTGCCAGCAGCGCCCGGACAGGGCACCTCACCGGGGAGCTGTTTTTT	CASSARTGHLTGELFF
TRBV5-1	TRBJ2-2	TRBD1	TGCGCCAGCAGCCCGGGACAGGGTTTGACCGGGGAGCTGTTTTTT	CASSPGQGLTGELFF
TRBV7-9	TRBJ2-7	NA	TGTGCCAGCAGCGGGGGGTTCTCCTACGAGCAGTACTTC	CASSGGFSYEQYF
TRBV5-1	TRBJ2-7	TRBD2	TGCGCCAGCAGCTTGGCCGGGACTAGCTCCTACGAGCAGTACTTC	CASSLAGTSSYEQYF
TRBV11-2	TRBJ2-5	TRBD1	TGTGCCAGCAGCTTAGCCTACAGGGGGATGGAGACCCAGTACTTC	CASSLAYRGMETQYF
TRBV18	TRBJ2-7	NA	TGTGCCAGCTCACTCGTAACCGGGTCCTCCTACGAGCAGTACTTC	CASSLVTGSSYEQYF
TRBV11-3	TRBJ2-4	TRBD1	TGTGCCAGCAGCTTAGGGGGACAGGGGACCAGTCACATTCAGTACTTC	CASSLGGQGTSHIQYF
TRBV7-2	TRBJ2-5	NA	TGTGCCAGCAGCACCGGCCAAGAGACCCAGTACTTC	CASSTGQETQYF
TRBV5-6	TRBJ1-1	TRBD1	TGTGCCAGCAGCCCGACAGGGGGCTGGGCTGAAGCTTTCTTT	CASSPTGGWAEAFF
TRBV7-2	TRBJ2-7	TRBD1	TGTGCCAGCAAAGAACAGGGGCCCCAAGGTGAGCAGTACTTC	CASKEQGPQGEQYF
TRBV5-1	TRBJ1-3	NA	TGCGCCAGCAGCCCCGAGGCTATCTCTGGAAACACCATATATTTT	CASSPEAISGNTIYF
TRBV21-1	TRBJ2-6	NA	TGTGCCAGCAGCAAAGATCGGACAGCGGCCTCTGGGGCCAACGTCCTGACTTTC	CASSKDRTAASGANVLTF
TRBV2	TRBJ1-2	NA	TGTGCCAGCATATCCAATAACAGGAATGGCTACACCTTC	CASISNNRNGYTF